This paragraph covers one TCR beta chain sequence. This clonotype came up many times. The antigen this receptor binds is unknown. No much larger clone exists at a distance of one base, and base qualities are not known. The receptor library was made with multiplex PCR. TCRdb lists the instrument as Illumina HiSeq 4000. iRepertoire HTBI primers and Arm-PCR amplification of CDR3 regions were used to construct TCR beta libraries. PCR products were gel purified before sequencing. As for how the authors treated the data: A total of around 59 TRBV and 14 TRBJ segments were identified across samples and were used for gene usage analysis of CDR3 amino acid clonotypes. COPE and FqMerger were used to merge the filtered high-quality paired reads into contigs. Contigs were aligned with BLAST to IMGT TRBV, TRBD and TRBJ reference genes, and CDR3 was defined per IMGT. Highly expanded clones were defined as clonotypes with a frequency above 0.1%. Repertoire diversity was measured by Shannon entropy, and V-J evenness by the Gini coefficient. A clonotype found in more than one individual was treated as public. TCRdb trimmed the raw reads at Q25, called clones with MiXCR and kept productive beta chains. Every entry covers one CDR3 protein and lists the most common genes and DNA from its rows. These V and J calls derive from TCRdb rather than the authors' analysis. For this sample there are a few hundred thousand distinct CDR3 sequences; roughly 10% appear just once. The ten top clones hold 18% of the sample.

The sample is drawn from a study of regulatory T cells in long-lasting Graves disease (dated by TCRdb to about 2021). Background on the whole study: In the newly diagnosed Graves' disease group, patients had been taking antithyroid drugs for less than 3 months. Peripheral blood TCR sequencing and RNA sequencing compared persistent Graves' disease patients with newly diagnosed Graves' disease patients. The study took place in China and was registered as a clinical trial. A total of around 35 samples underwent TCR sequencing, from about 13 patients with persistent Graves' disease and approximately 20 patients with newly diagnosed Graves' disease. Points the paper makes about the study in general: Compared with newly diagnosed patients, patients with persistent Graves' disease had lower TCR Shannon entropy and fewer highly expanded clones, which suggests clonal expansion. Persistent patients shared more public clonotypes among themselves (around 3,000) than newly diagnosed patients did (about 1,000). Peripheral blood alone was examined, since thyroid tissue, which constituted the primary lesion, could not be accessed. TRBV28, TRBJ1-2 and TRBJ2-5 were preferentially used in persistent disease, while TRBV20-1 and TRBJ2-1 were favored in newly diagnosed disease. The small sample size was acknowledged by the authors as a limitation that may reduce accuracy. Sequencing and analysis were limited to the TCR beta chain.

According to the study, the label for this sample's time point signals: newly diagnosed GD, antithyroid drugs for less than 3 months. For both TCR sequencing and RNA sequencing, RNA was extracted from PBMCs using TRIzol. Graves' disease was diagnosed according to American Thyroid Association guidelines. Patients were recruited from an endocrinology department in Xi'an, China. From each patient, nine milliliters of peripheral blood was collected into an EDTA anticoagulant tube. PBMCs were isolated by Ficoll Paque Plus density gradient separation without further T cell sorting. RNA quality was checked with an Agilent 2100 Bioanalyzer and agarose gel, and concentration with a NanoDrop 2000. CDR3 length: 16 amino acids, cysteine to phenylalanine. CDR3 DNA only is kept here, 48 bases in frame from base 1. V sheds 6 bases and J sheds 4 bases, leaving 19 bases between their ends. Per the germline V gene (reference sequence), MNHEY is the CDR1 and SMNVEV is the CDR2.

The same sample was also studied in work on T cells in Graves' hyperthyroidism and ophthalmopathy. The second publication reports: Graves' hyperthyroidism was defined as stable when no progression to ophthalmopathy occurred over 18 months of follow-up. Hyperthyroidism patients were newly diagnosed, had a disease duration of under 2 months, and were aged 18 to 65 years. Any patient with an uncontrolled infection, another autoimmune disease, pregnancy or lactation was excluded. Clinical symptoms, serum thyroxine and TRAb, thyroid ultrasound, and orbital computed tomography formed the basis for the diagnoses. A first-round RT-PCR of the TCR CDR3 used the HTBI primer set with the Qiagen OneStep RT-PCR kit. Most expanded thyroid clonotypes (frequency above 0.001) were also detected in blood, a finding suggesting that blood repertoires may reflect thyroid immune responses. Ophthalmopathy was separated from stable hyperthyroidism by a 13 V-J signature model, with roughly 88% sensitivity and 81% to 82% specificity obtained in cross-validation and 80%/75% obtained in testing. In validation, progression to ophthalmopathy was predicted by the model with roughly 71% sensitivity and around 76% specificity, a median of about 6 months before onset. TCR V-J signatures able to tell the groups apart were searched for in a discovery cohort of about a hundred patients, of whom around 43 had Graves' ophthalmopathy and 57 had stable Graves' hyperthyroidism. An independent validation cohort of under 20 hyperthyroidism patients and 15 or so patients who later progressed to ophthalmopathy tested prospective prediction of ophthalmopathy. The 95 to 100 discovery patients were divided at random into training and test sets in a 7:3 ratio. In addition, the study compared T-cell repertoires in thyroid tissue and in blood from over 5 Graves' hyperthyroidism patients. Following sampling, methimazole starting at 30 mg daily was given to hyperthyroidism patients, and high-dose intravenous methylprednisolone was given to ophthalmopathy patients. Libraries were constructed in a second round of multiplex PCR, after which size selection and purification were carried out. Sequencing of the libraries was done on an Illumina HiSeq2000 using paired-end 100 bp reads. SOAPnuke was used to process the raw data, removing reads that contained adapters or uncalled bases, had a mean Phred below 15, or lacked an exact match to the constant primer or identifier. COPE v1.2.5 was used to merge the high-quality paired reads, and each unique nucleotide sequence was defined as a clonotype. Clonotypes were aligned to IMGT TRBV, TRBD and TRBJ reference segments using MiTCR v1.1. The analysis included only V-J combinations with a frequency above 0.0001, which together covered more than 98% of the repertoires. The TCS score was defined as the ratio of F50 (clonal expansion) to E x V (chaos), calculated using BLOSUM62-based TCRdist between CDR3 peptides within each V-J. Welch's t-statistics and random forest reduced 500 to 550 V-J features to 10 to 15, which were used in a naive Bayes classifier (R e1071). Sample size was not statistically predetermined, and investigators were not blinded to group allocation. TCR Vbeta CDR3 sequencing of some 140 peripheral blood samples (under 45 ophthalmopathy, 75 to 85 hyperthyroidism and roughly 17 progressor patients) is reported in the paper.

The chain was built from TRBV27 and TRBJ1-5; perhaps TRBD1 is the D gene, with 5 bases matching. Material: peripheral blood mononuclear cells (PBMCs), obtained at new diagnosis, from a patient treated with antithyroid drugs. The clonotype originates from a woman younger than 30 with Graves disease. Donor details come from another sample of the same person, matched by shared clones. The DNA reads as follows: TGTGCCAGCAGGCGAAAACCAGACAGCGCTAATCAGCCCCAGCATTTT. Translated, this gives CASRRKPDSANQPQHF.